The 8 T cell receptor beta chains below were found in one sample sequenced in a study of blood T cell repertoires in COVID-19. Data came from immunoSEQ multiplex PCR; TCRdb stores just in-frame clones and leaves some out. The table has a few hundred thousand clones, approximately 88% seen once. Sample: peripheral blood. Every receptor here comes from a man aged 50 or older with acute or convalescent COVID-19.

A single count supports this clone. The chain recombines TRBV5-5 with TRBJ2-5; 10 bases match TRBD2. This CDR3 has 15 residues. The germline V gene encodes CDR1 SGHKS and CDR2 YYEKEE (reference sequence). J was trimmed by 5 bases and V by 0 bases; bases with no gene match: 4. CDR3 DNA: TGTGCCAGCAGCTTGGGTGTAGCGGGGGGTGAGACCCAGTACTTC. Its protein product is CASSLGVAGGETQYF.

CDR3 nucleotides: TGTGCCAGCAGCGTAGCTGACAGACAAGAGACCCAGTACTTC. As protein: CASSVADRQETQYF. This chain uses TRBV9 with TRBJ2-5; D possibly corresponds to TRBD1 (5 bases). CDR3 length equals 14 residues. CDR1 and CDR2 from the germline V gene are SGDLS and YYNGEE. Between the trimmed V and J ends, which lost 0 bases and 2 bases, there was a span of 8 bases.

Only a few counts were recorded for this clone. J is TRBJ1-1 and V is TRBV7-9, with D hard to call. The V and J ends lost 1 base and 2 bases respectively, with 8 bases between them. CDR3 length equals 14 residues. Looked up from germline, CDR1 is SEHNR and CDR2 is FQNEAQ (reference sequence). The CDR3 here is CASSLGALNTEAFF. The CDR3 nucleotides are TGTGCCAGCAGCTTAGGGGCTCTCAACACTGAAGCTTTCTTT.

This clone appeared a few times. A much larger clone lies one base from this, so it may be a read error. The chain combines TRBV9 with TRBJ1-1, with D maybe TRBD1 (5 bases). The CDR3 sequence is 13 residues long. Trimming removed 4 bases at V and 0 bases at J, with 7 bases between. Germline V CDR1 and CDR2: SGDLS, YYNGEE. The CDR3 reads CASSQTVNTEAFF. The CDR3 coding sequence is TGTGCCAGCAGCCAGACAGTGAACACTGAAGCTTTCTTT.

This clone was counted between two and nine times. The rearrangement links TRBV5-8 to TRBJ2-7, with 7 bases lining up with TRBD2. CDR1 SGHTS and CDR2 YDEGEE come from the germline V gene. The CDR3 length is 15 residues. The V gene end was trimmed by 4 bases and the J gene end by 0 bases; junction bases not matched to a gene: 7. The CDR3 spells CASSNGLVSSYEQYF. In DNA form, the CDR3 reads TGTGCCAGCAGCAATGGACTAGTTTCCTCCTACGAGCAGTACTTC.

The chain carries TRBV30 and TRBJ1-5, with D unresolved. There are 14 residues in the CDR3. The germline CDR1 and CDR2 sequences are GTSNPN and SVGIG (reference sequence). V was cut by 4 bases and J by 1 base, with 11 bases left in between. The CDR3 DNA sequence: TGTGCCTGGAACCGGGATAGGAGCAATCAGCCCCAGCATTTT. It specifies CAWNRDRSNQPQHF. Full variable domain (rest looked up from reference TRBV30 and TRBJ1-5): SQTIHQWPATLVQPVGSPLSLECTVEGTSNPNLYWYRQAAGRGLQLLFYSVGIGQISSEVPQNLSASRPQDRQFILSSKKLLLSDSGFYLCAWNRDRSNQPQHFGDGTRLSIL.

This chain joins TRBV5-5 and TRBJ2-5; 7 bases agree with TRBD1. The J segment lost 1 base and the V segment lost 0 bases, leaving 6 bases of the junction unmatched. The CDR3 extends over 16 amino acids. Germline V gene sequence: CDR1 SGHKS, CDR2 YYEKEE (reference sequence). This CDR3 is CASSLVLGTAQETQYF. CDR3 nucleotide sequence: TGTGCCAGCAGCTTGGTACTCGGGACAGCCCAAGAGACCCAGTACTTC.

The V call is TRBV5-1, the J call TRBJ2-3; 11 bases are a match to TRBD2. The CDR3 spans 16 residues. Germline V gene sequence: CDR1 SGHRS, CDR2 YFSETQ. The ends lost 2 bases at V and 2 bases at J; junction bases unmatched: 4. CDR3 loop: CASSFSSGGNTDTQYF. CDR3 nucleotides: TGCGCCAGCAGCTTCTCTAGCGGGGGGAACACAGATACGCAGTATTTT.